This TCR beta chain was documented in a study of spatial heterogeneity in lung cancer. This clonotype is medium-sized by share. Found in a library prepared for alpha chains, this beta chain is an off-target read, and its abundance has little meaning. The library protocol tagged each TCR cDNA with a unique molecular identifier. TCRdb ran MiXCR on the 5' RACE reads and lists one entry per CDR3 protein. Of about 2,500 distinct CDR3 sequences detected, approximately 4.4% appear once; the ten largest clones hold 25% to 35%. Time point denoted: sample taken at primary tumor resection. Whole RNA obtained from tumor, nontumor lung or frozen PBMC underwent sequencing without sorting. Specimen: normal lung tissue next to the tumor, collected at surgery. This sequence was found in a female donor with early-stage non-small cell lung cancer.

Written as DNA, the CDR3 is TGTGCCAGCTCACCTGAGGGACTCTCCTACAATGAGCAGTTCTTC. Translated, it gives CASSPEGLSYNEQFF. The chain uses TRBV18 and TRBJ2-1; a weak D match, TRBD2 (6 bases). V dropped 3 bases and J dropped 0 bases, with 9 bases sitting between them. Germline values: CDR1 KGHSH, CDR2 LQKENI. The length of the CDR3 is 15 residues.